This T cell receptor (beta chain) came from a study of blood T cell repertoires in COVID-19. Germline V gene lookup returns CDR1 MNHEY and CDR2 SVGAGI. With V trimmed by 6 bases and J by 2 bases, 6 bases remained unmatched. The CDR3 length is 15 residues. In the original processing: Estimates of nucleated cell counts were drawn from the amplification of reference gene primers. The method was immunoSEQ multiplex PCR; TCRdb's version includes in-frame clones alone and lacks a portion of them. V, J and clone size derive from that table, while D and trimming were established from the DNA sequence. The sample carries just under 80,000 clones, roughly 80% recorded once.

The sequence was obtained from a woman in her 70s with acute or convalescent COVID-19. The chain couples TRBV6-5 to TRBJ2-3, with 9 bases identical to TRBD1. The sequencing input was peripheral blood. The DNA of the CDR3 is TGTGCCAGCAGATTACAGGGGGCGCTCACAGATACGCAGTATTTT. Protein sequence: CASRLQGALTDTQYF.